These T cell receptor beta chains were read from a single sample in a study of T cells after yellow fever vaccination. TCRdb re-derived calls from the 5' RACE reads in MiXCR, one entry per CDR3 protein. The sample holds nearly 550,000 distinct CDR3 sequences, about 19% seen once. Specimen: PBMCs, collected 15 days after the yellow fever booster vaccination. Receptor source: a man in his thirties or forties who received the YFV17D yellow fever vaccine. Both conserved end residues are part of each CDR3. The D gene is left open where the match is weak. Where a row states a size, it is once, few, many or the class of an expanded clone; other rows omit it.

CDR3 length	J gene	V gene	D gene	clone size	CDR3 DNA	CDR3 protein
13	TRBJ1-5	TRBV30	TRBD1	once	TGTGCCTGGAGTACGCAGGGGGTAAGGCCCCAGCATTTT	CAWSTQGVRPQHF
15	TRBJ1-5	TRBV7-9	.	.	TGTGCCAGCAGCTTTGAGGGGGGACGCAATCAGCCCCAGCATTTT	CASSFEGGRNQPQHF
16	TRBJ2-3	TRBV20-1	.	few	TGCAGTGCTCCCCTAGGCGCGTCACTATACACAGATACGCAGTATTTT	CSAPLGASLYTDTQYF
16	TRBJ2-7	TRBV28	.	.	TGTGCCAGCAGTGAAACCCCCTGGACCACTTCCTACGAGCAGTACTTC	CASSETPWTTSYEQYF
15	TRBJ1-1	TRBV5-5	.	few	TGTGCCAGCAGCCCTTGGGCCGGGGGGGACACTGAAGCTTTCTTT	CASSPWAGGDTEAFF
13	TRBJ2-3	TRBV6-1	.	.	TGTGCCATCACAGGGACTTTTTTGGATACGCAGTATTTT	CAITGTFLDTQYF
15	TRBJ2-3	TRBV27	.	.	TGTGCCAGCAGTTTAGGGGGATTGATTAAAGATACGCAGTATTTT	CASSLGGLIKDTQYF
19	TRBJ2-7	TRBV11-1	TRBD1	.	TGTGCCAGCAGCTTAGCGCTAAGGCAGGGGGCAACACCAACCTACGAGCAGTACTTC	CASSLALRQGATPTYEQYF
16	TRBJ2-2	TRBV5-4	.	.	TGTGCCAGCAGCTTGGCCCCCAGCACGAACACCGGGGAGCTGTTTTTT	CASSLAPSTNTGELFF
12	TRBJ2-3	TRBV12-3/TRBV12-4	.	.	TGTGCCAGCAGTTTTCACGGAGATACGCAGTATTTT	CASSFHGDTQYF
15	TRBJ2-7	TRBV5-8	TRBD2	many	TGTGCCAGCAGCTTAAGGACTAGCGGTACCTACGAGCAGTACTTC	CASSLRTSGTYEQYF
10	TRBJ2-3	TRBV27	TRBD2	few	TGTGCCCAGCGGGGGCATACGCAGTATTTT	CAQRGHTQYF
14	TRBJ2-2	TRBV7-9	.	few	TGTGCCGCCGCCTGGGCCACGAACACCGGGGAGCTGTTTTTT	CAAAWATNTGELFF
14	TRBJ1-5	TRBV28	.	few	TGTGCCAGCAGCCCCTCGGGGCCCGGTCAGCCCCAGCATTTT	CASSPSGPGQPQHF
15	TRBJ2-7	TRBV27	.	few	TGTGCCAGCAGTTCTCAGGACAGCAACTCCTACGAGCAGTACTTC	CASSSQDSNSYEQYF
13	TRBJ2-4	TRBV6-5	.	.	TGTGCCAGCAGTTACGACAGAAAAAACATTCAGTACTTC	CASSYDRKNIQYF
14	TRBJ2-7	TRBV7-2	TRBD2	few	TGTGCCAGCAGCAAGAGCGGGGCCACCTACGAGCAGTACTTC	CASSKSGATYEQYF
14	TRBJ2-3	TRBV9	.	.	TGTGCCAGCAGCGTAGACGGGGGTGGAGATACGCAGTATTTT	CASSVDGGGDTQYF
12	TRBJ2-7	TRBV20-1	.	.	TGCAGTGCTAGATTGGGTCCCTACGAGCAGTACTTC	CSARLGPYEQYF
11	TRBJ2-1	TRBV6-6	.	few	TGTGCCAGCAGTAAGTCCAATGAGCAGTTCTTC	CASSKSNEQFF
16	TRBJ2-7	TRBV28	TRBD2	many	TGTGCCAGCCCCCCATTCGGGACTAGCGCCTCCTACGAGCAGTACTTC	CASPPFGTSASYEQYF
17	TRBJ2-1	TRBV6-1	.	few	TGTGCCAGCAGTGAAATAGGCGGGGTCAGCTCCTACAATGAGCAGTTCTTC	CASSEIGGVSSYNEQFF
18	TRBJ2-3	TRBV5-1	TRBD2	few	TGCGCCAGCAGCCCTTTGGGATCCGGGACTACCAGCACAGATACGCAGTATTTT	CASSPLGSGTTSTDTQYF
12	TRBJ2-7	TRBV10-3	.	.	TGTGCCATCAGTGAGTCGAAGGTCGAGCAGTACTTC	CAISESKVEQYF
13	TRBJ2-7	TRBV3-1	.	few	TGTGCCAGCAGCCAAGGAGAGGGGTACGAGCAGTACTTC	CASSQGEGYEQYF
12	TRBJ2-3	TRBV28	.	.	TGTGCCAGCAGTTTATGGGGAAATACGCAGTATTTT	CASSLWGNTQYF
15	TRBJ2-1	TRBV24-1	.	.	TGTGCCACCACCCCAAGACGGATTTGGGGCGATGAGCAGTTCTTC	CATTPRRIWGDEQFF
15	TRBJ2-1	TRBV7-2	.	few	TGTGCCAGCACTCGACTCCCCCTCTCCTACAATGAGCAGTTCTTC	CASTRLPLSYNEQFF
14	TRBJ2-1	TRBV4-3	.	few	TGCGCCAGCAGCCAAGGTTCCAGGGTCGATGAGCAGTTCTTC	CASSQGSRVDEQFF
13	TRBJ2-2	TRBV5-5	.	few	TGTGCCAGCAGCGCCAAGTCGGCCGGGGAGCTGTTTTTT	CASSAKSAGELFF
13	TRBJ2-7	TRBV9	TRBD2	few	TGTGCCAGCAGCGTAGCTACGGGAGGACAGCAGTACTTC	CASSVATGGQQYF
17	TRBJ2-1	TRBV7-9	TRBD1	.	TGTGCCAGCAGCCGATTCCCCCGACAGGGGTTAGATACTGAGCAGTTCTTC	CASSRFPRQGLDTEQFF
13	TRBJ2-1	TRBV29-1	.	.	TGCAGCGCCCGAAAGGAAGGGCGGCGGGAGCAGTTCTTC	CSARKEGRREQFF
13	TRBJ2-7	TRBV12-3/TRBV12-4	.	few	TGTGCCAGCAGTTTAGCAGATATCTACGAGCAGTACTTC	CASSLADIYEQYF
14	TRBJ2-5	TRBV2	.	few	TGTGCCAGCAGTGAAGACTATGGTAGGGAGACCCAGTACTTC	CASSEDYGRETQYF